A single sample is the source of the 28 T cell receptor beta chains below, sequenced in a study of blood T cell repertoires in COVID-19. Clones were read by immunoSEQ multiplex PCR, and TCRdb kept only the in-frame ones, dropping some. The sample lists roughly 69,000 clones, about three quarters occurring once. Sequenced: peripheral blood. The receptors were gathered from a human donor in a cohort sampled during active COVID-19.

This clone was found once. CDR3 loop: CASSETPQGNTIYF. The CDR3 DNA is TGTGCCAGCAGCGAAACACCACAAGGAAACACCATATATTTT. V and J are TRBV9 and TRBJ1-3, with no clear D. With 3 bases removed from V and 4 bases from J, the gap between germline ends came to 11 bases. Germline CDR1 and CDR2: SGDLS and YYNGEE. This CDR3 has 14 residues.

This clone was counted once. CDR3 sequence reads: CASSQEGDREYYGYTF. The CDR3 coding sequence is TGTGCCAGCAGCCAAGAAGGGGACAGGGAGTACTATGGCTACACCTTC. The chain combines TRBV4-2 with TRBJ1-2; 9 positions agree with TRBD1. The CDR3 has 16 amino acids. In germline, CDR1 is LGHNA, CDR2 YNFKEQ. V lost 0 bases and J lost 3; bases outside the gene matches: 5.

The chain joins TRBV2 to TRBJ1-4; 7 bases are a match to TRBD1. Germline assignment: CDR1 SNHLY and CDR2 FYNNEI. The CDR3 length is 13 residues. Trimming at V came to 6 bases and at J to 4 bases, leaving 2 bases not matched to a gene. CDR3 bases: TGTGCCAGCAGGGGGACAGTTAATGAAAAACTGTTTTTT. This encodes CASRGTVNEKLFF. Full variable domain (remainder filled in from reference TRBV2 and TRBJ1-4): EPEVTQTPSHQVTQMGQEVILRCVPISNHLYFYWYRQILGQKVEFLVSFYNNEISEKSEIFDDQFSVERPDGSNFTLKIRSTKLEDSAMYFCASRGTVNEKLFFGSGTQLSVL.

This clone came up once. The chain joins TRBV4-3 to TRBJ2-1, with 10 bases identical to TRBD1. Germline values: CDR1 LGHNA, CDR2 YSLEER. V shed 4 bases, J shed 7 bases, and the junction held 13 bases outside the gene matches. This CDR3 region has 17 residues. As DNA, the CDR3 is TGCGCCAGCAGCCCTAATTCCGGACAGGGGGTAGGGAATGAGCAGTTCTTC. This codes for CASSPNSGQGVGNEQFF.

This clone has just a few counts. This chain joins TRBV28 and TRBJ2-3; 8 positions agree with TRBD1. The J segment lost 5 bases and the V segment lost 4 bases, leaving 8 bases of the junction unmatched. The CDR3 sequence is 15 residues long. Per germline, CDR1 MDHEN and CDR2 SYDVKM. The CDR3 nucleotides are TGTGCCAGCAGTTCGACAGGGGAGCAGAGAGATACGCAGTATTTT. It is translated as CASSSTGEQRDTQYF. The entire variable domain, with the rest obtained from reference TRBV28 and TRBJ2-3, is as follows: DVKVTQSSRYLVKRTGEKVFLECVQDMDHENMFWYRQDPGLGLRLIYFSYDVKMKEKGDIPEGYSVSREKKERFSLILESASTNQTSMYLCASSSTGEQRDTQYFGPGTRLTVL.

The chain combines TRBV3-1 (or the pseudogene TRBV3-2) with TRBJ2-7; D might be TRBD1 (5 bases). This CDR3 spans 14 amino acids. CDR1 and CDR2 from the germline V gene are LGHDT and YNNKEL (reference sequence). Trimming shortened V by 4 bases and J by 2 bases, and 12 bases separated the two germline ends. This CDR3 reads CASSRTTGAYEQYF. The DNA of the CDR3 is TGTGCCAGCAGCCGAACCACAGGAGCCTACGAGCAGTACTTC.

V and J are TRBV12-3 or TRBV12-4 and TRBJ2-3; D not certain. Trimming left V 3 bases short and J 4 bases short, with 8 bases between. The CDR3 consists of 13 residues. The DNA of the CDR3 is TGTGCCAGCAGTTTTCAGCTAGCAGATACGCAGTATTTT. This sequence encodes CASSFQLADTQYF.

This rearrangement joins TRBV4-2 to TRBJ2-1, with TRBD2 as a possible D gene (6 bases). Germline V CDR1 and CDR2: LGHNA, YNFKEQ. The length of the CDR3 is 15 residues. The V and J ends lost 0 bases and 7 bases respectively, with 13 bases between them. CDR3 DNA sequence: TGTGCCAGCAGCCAAGAACACGAAGGAGGGAATGAGCAGTTCTTC. Translated, it gives CASSQEHEGGNEQFF.

The CDR3 DNA reads TGCGCCAGCAGCTTGTTCGGGGGGGCAGAGACCCAGTACTTC. This encodes CASSLFGGAETQYF. This chain connects TRBV5-1 to TRBJ2-5; TRBD2 matches 8 bases. CDR1 SGHRS and CDR2 YFSETQ come from the germline V gene. J gave up 4 bases and V 1 base, and 3 bases lay outside the gene matches. The CDR3 sequence is 14 residues long.

V and J are TRBV28 and TRBJ1-6; possibly TRBD1 for D (6 bases). From germline, CDR1 is MDHEN and CDR2 SYDVKM. CDR3 length equals 15 residues. The V end lost 5 bases, the J end lost 5 bases, and 13 bases lay between the germline ends. CDR3 DNA sequence: TGTGCCAGCAGTCCGCCCACAGGGAATAATTCACCCCTCCACTTT. Amino acids: CASSPPTGNNSPLHF.

The chain joins TRBV4-2 to TRBJ1-1; possible D gene TRBD1, 6 bases. From germline, CDR1 is LGHNA and CDR2 YNFKEQ. This CDR3 contains 15 residues. V dropped 4 bases and J dropped 1 base, with 13 bases sitting between them. CDR3 bases: TGTGCCAGCAGCCCCGAGCGGGGGCAGAACACTGAAGCTTTCTTT. Translating gives CASSPERGQNTEAFF.

The chain carries TRBV6-1 and TRBJ2-7, with TRBD1 as a possible D gene (5 bases). Germline CDR1 reads MNHNS; CDR2 reads SASEGT. The CDR3 has 13 amino acids. V was shortened by 1 base and J by 7 bases, with 11 bases between the two germline ends. The CDR3 DNA follows: TGTGCCAGCAGTGAAGGAAGGGGTTGGGAGCAGTACTTC. Encoded protein: CASSEGRGWEQYF.

This clone was seen more than once but under ten times. The chain is built from TRBV6-2 or TRBV6-3 and TRBJ2-3; 11 positions match TRBD1. The trim removed 6 bases at V and 6 bases at J, leaving 11 bases unmatched. This CDR3 has 16 residues. CDR1 is MNHEY and CDR2 is SVGEGT in the germline V gene. The CDR3: CASSRIPGQGVDTQYF. The DNA of the CDR3 is TGTGCCAGCAGCAGAATCCCGGGACAGGGGGTGGATACGCAGTATTTT.

V is TRBV5-5 and J is TRBJ1-6, with a possible D match to TRBD1 (6 bases). V lost 0 bases, J lost 7 bases, and 11 bases lay in between. CDR1 SGHKS and CDR2 YYEKEE come from the germline V gene (reference sequence). The CDR3 extends over 15 amino acids. CDR3 sequence (DNA): TGTGCCAGCAGCTTGGGACCAGGGGTGAATTCACCCCTCCACTTT. Its translation: CASSLGPGVNSPLHF.

This clone has just one count. The junction shows a germline mismatch at one end, possibly a read error. This chain uses TRBV3-1 (or the pseudogene TRBV3-2) with TRBJ1-2; maybe TRBD1 (6 bases). Germline V CDR1 and CDR2: LGHDT, YNNKEL (reference sequence). This CDR3 region has 14 residues. In DNA form, the CDR3 reads TGTGCCAGCAGCGACGTCCGGGACAACTTTGGCTACACCTTC. This sequence encodes CASSDVRDNFGYTF.

The CDR3 reads CASSHSQPTNEKLFF. CDR3 nucleotides: TGTGCCAGCAGCCACTCACAGCCAACTAATGAAAAACTGTTTTTT. The V gene is TRBV4-2, the J gene TRBJ1-4; no definite D call. The V end lost 3 bases, the J end lost 0 bases, and 8 bases lay between the germline ends. The CDR3 loop spans 15 amino acids. Per germline, CDR1 LGHNA and CDR2 YNFKEQ.

The rearrangement joins TRBV28 to TRBJ2-7; D remains ambiguous. CDR3 length: 13 amino acids. Per the germline V gene, CDR1 is MDHEN and CDR2 is SYDVKM. V lost 7 bases, J lost 3 bases, and 13 bases lay in between. CDR3 residues: CASNEFRGYEQYF. CDR3 DNA sequence: TGTGCCAGCAATGAGTTTCGAGGCTACGAGCAGTACTTC.

The chain links TRBV7-2 to TRBJ2-1, with D perhaps matching TRBD2 (6 bases). Germline CDR1 is SGHTA and CDR2 is FQGNSA. The CDR3 runs 14 residues. V was trimmed by 5 bases and J by 1 base, leaving 9 bases between them. CDR3 sequence reads: CASSRGLSYNEQFF. Written as DNA, the CDR3 is TGTGCCAGCAGCCGGGGGTTATCCTACAATGAGCAGTTCTTC.

The chain joins TRBV28 to TRBJ2-1; TRBD1 aligns across 7 bases. Trimming removed 4 bases from V and 5 bases from J; junction bases left unmatched: 8. The V gene's germline CDR1 is MDHEN and CDR2 SYDVKM. The CDR3 spans 15 residues. CDR3 in DNA: TGTGCCAGCAGTTCCGCAGGGGGAGACAACAATGAGCAGTTCTTC. Translating gives CASSSAGGDNNEQFF.

CDR3 region: CASSSQGQFSGANVLTF. CDR3 nucleotides: TGCGCCAGCAGCTCCCAGGGACAGTTCTCTGGGGCCAACGTCCTGACTTTC. The chain recombines TRBV5-1 with TRBJ2-6, with TRBD1 identical over 7 bases. Trimming at V came to 3 bases and at J to 0 bases, leaving 6 bases not matched to a gene. Germline V gene data show CDR1 as SGHRS and CDR2 as YFSETQ. There are 17 residues in the CDR3.

This chain connects TRBV27 to TRBJ1-1; perhaps TRBD1 as D (6 bases). The CDR3 sequence is 14 residues long. The germline V gene has CDR1 MNHEY and CDR2 SMNVEV (reference sequence). V dropped 9 bases and J dropped 3 bases, with 17 bases sitting between them. The CDR3 protein is CASRNRVGDTEAFF. Written as DNA, the CDR3 is TGTGCCAGTCGTAACAGGGTCGGCGACACTGAAGCTTTCTTT.

This chain links TRBV9 with TRBJ1-2, with TRBD1 matching 7 bases. J lost 0 bases, V lost 1 base, and 6 bases had no gene match. CDR1 is SGDLS and CDR2 is YYNGEE in the germline V gene. The CDR3 contains 16 residues. For the CDR3, the DNA is TGTGCCAGCAGCGTAACCGGGACAGCAACTAACTATGGCTACACCTTC. Translation gives CASSVTGTATNYGYTF.

This rearrangement joins TRBV28 to TRBJ2-3, with TRBD2 as a possible D gene (5 bases). The CDR3 is 14 amino acids. V was clipped by 6 bases and J by 2 bases, with 12 bases between them. Germline V gene data show CDR1 as MDHEN and CDR2 as SYDVKM. This CDR3 is CASRVAGFTDTQYF. DNA of the CDR3: TGTGCCAGCAGGGTGGCGGGCTTCACAGATACGCAGTATTTT.

The chain recombines TRBV5-1 with TRBJ2-6; TRBD1 agrees at 7 bases. Trimming cost V 4 bases and J 2 bases; bases outside gene matches: 3. The CDR3 covers 15 residues. CDR1 is SGHRS, CDR2 YFSETQ, per germline. The DNA of the CDR3 is TGCGCCAGCAGCGATGACAGGGCTGGGGCCAACGTCCTGACTTTC. Protein sequence: CASSDDRAGANVLTF.

The chain has TRBV18 and TRBJ2-2; 7 bases match TRBD1. After removal of 8 bases from V and 2 bases from J, the junction contained 8 bases not matched to a gene. Germline V gives CDR1 KGHSH, CDR2 LQKENI. This CDR3 is 15 amino acids long. The CDR3 nucleotides read TGTGCCAGCACCCGACAGGGTTTAAACACCGGGGAGCTGTTTTTT. Protein sequence: CASTRQGLNTGELFF.

CDR3 in amino acids: CASSKLAGGPSGANVLTF. CDR3 in DNA: TGTGCCAGCAGCAAACTAGCGGGGGGGCCCTCTGGGGCCAACGTCCTGACTTTC. V gene TRBV7-2 combines with J gene TRBJ2-6, with 13 nucleotides matching TRBD2. Germline V CDR1 and CDR2: SGHTA, FQGNSA. Unmatched junction bases numbered 4, after V lost 5 bases and J lost 0 bases. The CDR3 is 18 residues long. The full variable domain, in which reference TRBV7-2 and TRBJ2-6 provide the parts outside the CDR3, is GAGVSQSPSNKVTEKGKDVELRCDPISGHTALYWYRQSLGQGLEFLIYFQGNSAPDKSGLPSDRFSAERTGGSVSTLTIQRTQQEDSAVYLCASSKLAGGPSGANVLTFGAGSRLTVL.

The sample holds one count of this clone. This chain connects TRBV19 to TRBJ2-5; D perhaps matches TRBD2 (6 bases). Trimming left V 10 bases short and J 5 bases short, with 20 bases between. The germline V gene has CDR1 LNHDA and CDR2 SQIVND (reference sequence). The CDR3 totals 14 residues. The CDR3 protein is CATQESGLRETQYF. CDR3 nucleotide sequence: TGTGCCACCCAGGAGTCGGGACTCAGGGAGACCCAGTACTTC.

This chain uses TRBV7-2 with TRBJ2-5; the match to TRBD1 covers 7 bases. CDR1 is SGHTA and CDR2 is FQGNSA in the germline V gene. The V and J ends lost 2 bases and 1 base, in that order; junction bases with no gene match: 4. There are 15 residues in the CDR3. CDR3 loop: CASSLTTGIQETQYF. The CDR3 nucleotides read TGTGCCAGCAGCTTAACGACAGGGATCCAAGAGACCCAGTACTTC.